This T cell receptor (beta chain) was captured by sequencing in a study of T cell clonotyping in hematopoietic cell transplantation. Study information: Recipients' pretransplant samples followed cytoreduction.

Time point meaning: recipient sample about 28 days before transplant, after cytoreduction. The V gene's germline CDR1 is MNHEY and CDR2 SVGAGI. The V end was cut by 11 bases, the J end by 0 bases, with 15 bases between. The CDR3 loop spans 14 amino acids. TCRdb's copy holds only in-frame clones and misses some; the assay was immunoSEQ multiplex PCR. The sample has about 80,000 clones, 95% to 97% seen once. Here the sequenced sample was peripheral blood mononuclear cells, taken before stem cell transplant. The rearrangement links TRBV6-5 to TRBJ2-3; D assignment may be TRBD1 or TRBD2 (5 bases each). The TCR comes from a woman in her 50s with acute myeloid leukemia. Some clones in this sample may be carry-over from other donors' samples. CDR3 loop: CAAKRGASTDTQYF. CDR3 coding DNA: TGTGCCGCCAAGCGAGGGGCAAGCACAGATACGCAGTATTTT.